This TCR beta chain was found in a study of T cell responses to AZD1222 COVID-19 vaccine. Overall study findings and caveats: Females made up more of the donors, who were largely white British, and clonal diversity may have come out too low. There were vaccine-associated CD4 TCRs across spike, dominant at 160-218 and 743-854. Repertoires were collected only later (after the peak T cell response had occurred). At study baseline, merely five or six AZD1222 recipients were seropositive.

Data came from immunoSEQ multiplex PCR; TCRdb stores just in-frame clones and leaves some out. The sample consists of 100,000 to 150,000 clones, about nine tenths of them appearing once. CDR3 length: 12 amino acids. V dropped 3 bases and J dropped 5 bases, with 8 bases sitting between them. CDR1 GTSNPN and CDR2 SVGIG come from the germline V gene (reference sequence). With respect to this clone: As yet, its antigen is unknown.

V and J are TRBV30 and TRBJ2-1; D is unclear. This sample comprised peripheral blood, obtained on day 0 of AZD1222 vaccination. This sequence was found in an adult in good health. The CDR3 region is CAWRGRHNEQFF. CDR3 in DNA: TGTGCCTGGAGGGGTCGGCACAATGAGCAGTTCTTC.